One and the same sample provided the 23 T cell receptor beta chains below, sequenced in a study of PD-L1 blockade in urothelial cancer. Generated by immunoSEQ multiplex PCR, the TCRdb table keeps only in-frame clones and is missing some. The data contain around 63,000 clones, more than 80% of them singletons. Time point: pretreatment peripheral blood. Sequenced material: PBMCs, taken around atezolizumab (anti-PD-L1) treatment. The receptors were sampled from a man between 65 and 79 years old with urothelial cancer.

This chain uses TRBV7-2 with TRBJ2-3; D not resolved. The CDR3 covers 14 residues. Germline values: CDR1 SGHTA, CDR2 FQGNSA. The V gene lost 1 base and the J gene lost 0 bases, with 5 bases spanning the gap. As DNA, the CDR3 is TGTGCCAGCAGCTTAGACATAAGCACAGATACGCAGTATTTT. This codes for CASSLDISTDTQYF.

This chain connects TRBV5-1 to TRBJ2-2, with D uncertain. The CDR3 is 14 residues long. Germline V gives CDR1 SGHRS, CDR2 YFSETQ. V was trimmed by 0 bases and J by 4 bases, leaving 7 bases between them. CDR3 nucleotide sequence: TGCGCCAGCAGCTTGGCCACAAGCACCGGGGAGCTGTTTTTT. Amino acid sequence: CASSLATSTGELFF.

The chain carries TRBV28 and TRBJ2-2, with 11 bases aligning to TRBD2. Per germline, CDR1 MDHEN and CDR2 SYDVKM. V gave up 5 bases and J gave up 7 bases; unmatched junction bases: 3. This CDR3 spans 14 amino acids. In nucleotides, the CDR3 is TGTGCCAGCAGTATCGGACTAGCGGGCGGGGAGCTGTTTTTT. It is translated as CASSIGLAGGELFF.

The genes are TRBV15 and TRBJ1-1; D ambiguous. The length of the CDR3 is 13 residues. Germline V gives CDR1 LNHNV, CDR2 YYDKDF (reference sequence). The ends were cut back, 0 bases at V and 6 bases at J, with 8 bases in the middle. The CDR3 DNA follows: TGTGCCACCAGCAGAGACCAGGCCTCTGAAGCTTTCTTT. Its translation is CATSRDQASEAFF.

The rearrangement uses TRBV11-2 and TRBJ1-3; TRBD1 is a possible D gene (5 bases). Germline V gene data show CDR1 as SGHAT and CDR2 as FQNNGV. This CDR3 is built from 14 residues. V was pared by 3 bases and J by 3 bases, with 9 bases between. The CDR3 spells CASSFQGGGNTIYF. CDR3 sequence (DNA): TGTGCCAGCAGCTTCCAGGGTGGTGGAAACACCATATATTTT.

The chain links TRBV14 to TRBJ2-7; TRBD1 is a possible D gene (5 bases). The V gene's germline CDR1 is SGHDN and CDR2 FVKESK. The V and J ends lost 6 bases and 0 bases respectively, with 9 bases between them. This CDR3 region has 13 residues. For the CDR3, the DNA is TGTGCCAGCAGGACAGAACTCTCCTACGAGCAGTACTTC. Residues: CASRTELSYEQYF.

V usage is TRBV5-1 and J usage is TRBJ1-5; D remains unclear. From germline, CDR1 is SGHRS and CDR2 YFSETQ. The CDR3 loop spans 14 amino acids. V gave up 0 bases and J gave up 7 bases, with 11 bases separating them. The CDR3 loop is CASSLDSEAQPQHF. Here the CDR3 DNA reads TGCGCCAGCAGCTTGGACTCAGAAGCGCAGCCCCAGCATTTT.

DNA for the CDR3: TGTGCCAGCATCACCGACAGAACCACAGATACGCAGTATTTT. The encoded protein is CASITDRTTDTQYF. V is TRBV6-6 and J is TRBJ2-3, with D perhaps matching TRBD1 (5 bases). The ends were cut back, 7 bases at V and 2 bases at J, with 13 bases in the middle. Germline lookup yields CDR1 MNHNY and CDR2 SVGAGI (reference sequence). The CDR3 totals 14 residues.

The V gene is TRBV19, the J gene TRBJ2-3; TRBD1 matches at 8 bases. This CDR3 has 18 residues. V lost 0 bases, J lost 2 bases, and 10 bases stayed unmatched. Germline CDR1 LNHDA, CDR2 SQIVND (reference sequence). CDR3 nucleotide sequence: TGTGCCAGTAGTATAGATCCGCCGGGACAGGATCCCACAGATACGCAGTATTTT. Residues: CASSIDPPGQDPTDTQYF.

V gene TRBV7-2 combines with J gene TRBJ2-1; D is perhaps TRBD2 (5 bases). The germline gives CDR1 SGHTA, CDR2 FQGNSA. This CDR3 comprises 15 residues. V lost 7 bases, J lost 7 bases, and 20 bases lay in between. In DNA form, the CDR3 reads TGTGCCAGCACCACCTCCCAACGGACTGGGAATGAGCAGTTCTTC. This codes for CASTTSQRTGNEQFF.

This clone was seen just once. Other DNA sequences within the sample encode an identical CDR3. The gene calls are TRBV9 and TRBJ2-5; D is possibly TRBD2 (5 bases). The CDR3 is 14 amino acids. V shed 0 bases and J shed 5 bases, with 11 bases lying between them. The germline gives CDR1 SGDLS, CDR2 YYNGEE. The CDR3 DNA reads as TGTGCCAGCAGCGTAGACGTAGGCGGGGAGACCCAGTACTTC. Protein product: CASSVDVGGETQYF.

The chain combines TRBV4-1 with TRBJ2-1; 8 positions match TRBD2. Germline values: CDR1 MGHRA, CDR2 YSYEKL. The V gene end was trimmed by 4 bases and the J gene end by 1 base; junction bases not matched to a gene: 9. The CDR3 extends over 17 amino acids. In DNA, the CDR3 is TGCGCCAGCAGCCGAGTACTGGTAGCGGGATCCTACAATGAGCAGTTCTTC. Translated: CASSRVLVAGSYNEQFF.

The chain is built from TRBV11-2 and TRBJ2-1; TRBD2 agrees at 9 bases. The trim removed 1 base at V and 3 bases at J, leaving 7 bases unmatched. This CDR3 spans 17 amino acids. Germline V lookup: CDR1 SGHAT, CDR2 FQNNGV. The CDR3 sequence is CASSLGVSGRNYNEQFF. CDR3 bases: TGTGCCAGCAGCTTAGGGGTAAGCGGGAGGAACTACAATGAGCAGTTCTTC.

This chain links TRBV7-6 with TRBJ2-7, with D maybe TRBD1 (6 bases). This CDR3 contains 13 residues. Germline V gene lookup returns CDR1 SGHVS and CDR2 FNYEAQ. V dropped 2 bases and J dropped 4 bases, with 9 bases sitting between them. The CDR3 nucleotides read TGTGCCAGCAGCTTAACTAGGGGGTACGAGCAGTACTTC. Protein product: CASSLTRGYEQYF.

The chain uses TRBV7-2 and TRBJ2-2; no reliable D call. CDR1 and CDR2 (germline): SGHTA, FQGNSA. V lost 3 bases and J lost 6, with 8 bases in between. The CDR3 totals 13 residues. The CDR3 spells CASSFSVPGELFF. The CDR3 coding sequence is TGTGCCAGCAGCTTTTCAGTTCCCGGGGAGCTGTTTTTT.

The rearrangement uses TRBV7-2 and TRBJ2-1; TRBD2 aligns across 11 bases. Trimming cost V 4 bases and J 5 bases; bases outside gene matches: 4. Germline values: CDR1 SGHTA, CDR2 FQGNSA. The CDR3 is made up of 15 amino acids. CDR3 coding DNA: TGTGCCAGCAGCTCCCGGGGACTAGCGGACAATGAGCAGTTCTTC. As protein: CASSSRGLADNEQFF.

The chain joins TRBV4-3 to TRBJ2-1; D is unclear. This CDR3 has 11 residues. Trimming removed 7 bases at V and 5 bases at J, with 6 bases between. The germline gives CDR1 LGHNA, CDR2 YSLEER. This CDR3 is CASKEDNEQFF. CDR3 DNA sequence: TGCGCCAGCAAAGAGGACAATGAGCAGTTCTTC.

The rearrangement uses TRBV7-2 and TRBJ2-3; tentative D call: TRBD2 (5 bases). Germline V gene lookup returns CDR1 SGHTA and CDR2 FQGNSA. V lost 1 base and J 7 bases, leaving 9 bases between the germline ends. The CDR3 totals 13 residues. DNA of the CDR3: TGTGCCAGCAGCTTAGGGGCGGGCAATACGCAGTATTTT. This sequence encodes CASSLGAGNTQYF.

The chain recombines TRBV27 with TRBJ1-2; D perhaps matches TRBD1 (6 bases). Trimming shortened V by 4 bases and J by 8 bases, and 23 bases separated the two germline ends. The germline CDR1 and CDR2 sequences are MNHEY and SMNVEV (reference sequence). CDR3 size: 16 residues. The CDR3 sequence: CASSSNAFGTQGGYTF. CDR3 DNA: TGTGCCAGCAGTTCCAACGCTTTCGGGACACAGGGCGGCTACACCTTC.

This chain joins TRBV7-8 and TRBJ2-5, with D tentatively TRBD2 (6 bases). Germline CDR1 and CDR2: SGHVS and FQNEAQ. The CDR3 consists of 14 residues. Between the trimmed V and J ends, which lost 1 base and 10 bases, there was a span of 16 bases. This CDR3 reads CASSLVRREEVQYF. The CDR3 DNA is TGTGCCAGCAGCTTAGTTCGGCGGGAAGAGGTCCAGTACTTC.

The chain links TRBV7-2 to TRBJ1-2; 7 bases are a match to TRBD1. The junction had 10 bases not matched to a gene; V was cut back by 5 bases and J by 4 bases. The CDR3 runs to 15 residues. CDR1 and CDR2 (germline): SGHTA, FQGNSA. The CDR3 DNA sequence: TGTGCCAGCAGCCTTCCGGACAGGTATCCCTATGGCTACACCTTC. Translated, it gives CASSLPDRYPYGYTF.

The gene calls are TRBV18 and TRBJ1-1; no clear D gene. Trimming pared 0 bases from V and 3 bases from J, leaving 8 bases between. CDR1 is KGHSH, CDR2 LQKENI, per germline. This CDR3 is 14 amino acids long. The CDR3 is CASSPPKIDTEAFF. The CDR3 DNA reads TGTGCCAGCTCACCACCCAAAATAGACACTGAAGCTTTCTTT.

The chain recombines TRBV5-6 with TRBJ2-7; tentative D call: TRBD1 (6 bases). The CDR3 totals 11 residues. The germline gives CDR1 SGHDT, CDR2 YYEEEE. Trimming removed 5 bases at V and 8 bases at J, with 11 bases between. CDR3 region: CASSVTGQQYF. CDR3 coding DNA: TGTGCCAGCAGTGTCACAGGGCAGCAGTACTTC.